Listed below are T cell receptor beta chains from one sample, sequenced in a study of T cell changes during pregnancy in multiple sclerosis. Using immunoSEQ multiplex PCR, the repertoire was profiled, and TCRdb retains in-frame clones only, with some absent. Of 78,000 or so clones in the sample, about 89% were seen once. The specimen comprised CD4+ T cells from peripheral blood mononuclear cells, sampled before pregnancy. These receptors were collected from a female donor with multiple sclerosis, enrolled in a pregnancy study. Both conserved end residues are part of each CDR3. The D gene is left open where the match is weak. The size entry is marked missing in some rows and otherwise reads once, few, many or a size class.

CDR3nt	CDR3aa	v_gene	j_gene	d_gene	abundance
TGTGCCAGCAGCCTTTCCGGAGGCAGGGGGGATCAGCCCCAGCATTTT	CASSLSGGRGDQPQHF	TRBV7-9	TRBJ1-5	TRBD1	NA
TGTGCCAGCAGCAAAACTAGCGGGAGGAGCAATGAGCAGTTCTTC	CASSKTSGRSNEQFF	TRBV9	TRBJ2-1	TRBD2	NA
TGTGCCAGCCAGCGGCTTCGGGGAGAACAAAGCTCTGGGGCCAACGTCCTGACTTTC	CASQRLRGEQSSGANVLTF	TRBV27	TRBJ2-6	NA	NA
TGTGCCAGCAGCACGCATTGGGACACCAGCCCCTACGAGCAGTACTTC	CASSTHWDTSPYEQYF	TRBV28	TRBJ2-7	NA	NA
TGCGCCAGCAGCCAAGTAAGGGGGGGCGGCTCCTACGAGCAGTACTTC	CASSQVRGGGSYEQYF	TRBV4-1	TRBJ2-7	NA	NA
TGCGCCAGCAGCCCGGACAGGGCGAGTGGTGGCTACACCTTC	CASSPDRASGGYTF	TRBV5-1	TRBJ1-2	TRBD1	NA
TGTGCCAGCAGCGTAGCTACGCAGGGCCTCACAGATACGCAGTATTTT	CASSVATQGLTDTQYF	TRBV9	TRBJ2-3	NA	once
TGTGCCTGGAGTGTACAGGGGGATACGCAGTATTTT	CAWSVQGDTQYF	TRBV30	TRBJ2-3	TRBD1	NA
TGTGCCAGCAGCCCCGCGGGGGGCCCTAATGAAAAACTGTTTTTT	CASSPAGGPNEKLFF	TRBV6-6	TRBJ1-4	NA	NA
TGTGCCAGCAGCGGAAGGACAGGGCGGGCTGAAAAACTGTTTTTT	CASSGRTGRAEKLFF	TRBV7-2	TRBJ1-4	TRBD1	NA
TGCGCCAGCAGCTTGGTATCCGGAGACAATGAGCAGTTCTTC	CASSLVSGDNEQFF	TRBV5-1	TRBJ2-1	NA	NA
TGTGCCAGCAGCTGGGAGCGGGAAGAATCAGATACGCAGTATTTT	CASSWEREESDTQYF	TRBV2	TRBJ2-3	TRBD2	NA
TGTGCCAGCTCACCCCTGACTAGCGGGGTCAGCACAGATACGCAGTATTTT	CASSPLTSGVSTDTQYF	TRBV18	TRBJ2-3	TRBD2	NA
TGTGCCAGCAGTTACGCGCGGCCGGGACAGGGTGAAAGGTGGTTCTTC	CASSYARPGQGERWFF	TRBV6-6	TRBJ2-1	TRBD1	NA
TGTGCCAGCAGCTTGGGGGGGACAGGGGCCTACGAGCAGTACTTC	CASSLGGTGAYEQYF	TRBV5-6	TRBJ2-7	TRBD1	few
TGTGCCAGCAGTCAAAACAGGGGCCGGGCTTTCTTT	CASSQNRGRAFF	TRBV27	TRBJ1-1	TRBD1	NA
TGTGCCAGCCTCTTCCCGGGGTACGAGCAGTACTTC	CASLFPGYEQYF	TRBV6-8	TRBJ2-7	NA	once
TGTGCCATCAGGGAGACAGGCGGCGAGTACGAGCAGTACTTC	CAIRETGGEYEQYF	TRBV10-3	TRBJ2-7	NA	NA
TGCGCCAGCGGACAGGGGGTCTCCTACGAGCAGTACTTC	CASGQGVSYEQYF	TRBV5-1	TRBJ2-7	TRBD1	NA
TGTGCCAGCAGCTTAGGGACAATGGGCGGTGGCTACACCTTC	CASSLGTMGGGYTF	TRBV7-8	TRBJ1-2	NA	once
TGCGCCAGCAGGACAGGGCTTAGCATCTACGAGCAGTACTTC	CASRTGLSIYEQYF	TRBV5-1	TRBJ2-7	TRBD1	NA
TGCGCCAGCAGAAAACTCGACAGGGTAGTGAGGACAGATACGCAGTATTTT	CASRKLDRVVRTDTQYF	TRBV23-1	TRBJ2-3	TRBD1	NA
TGTGCCAGCAGCTTAGGAGCAGCGAAGGAGACCCAGTACTTC	CASSLGAAKETQYF	TRBV7-6	TRBJ2-5	NA	NA
TGCAGCGTTCTGACAGACTACGAGCAGTACTTC	CSVLTDYEQYF	TRBV29-1	TRBJ2-7	NA	NA
TGTGCCAGCAGTGAGATGGGGCATAATGAAGCTTTCTTT	CASSEMGHNEAFF	TRBV6-1	TRBJ1-1	NA	NA
TGCGCCAGCAGCTTGTTAAGGGGGGGGACTAGCGGGAATAATGAGCAGTTCTTC	CASSLLRGGTSGNNEQFF	TRBV5-1	TRBJ2-1	TRBD2	NA
TGTGCCAGCAGCTTTCCCGGGAACAATCAGCCCCAGCATTTT	CASSFPGNNQPQHF	TRBV7-9	TRBJ1-5	NA	NA
TGTGCCTGGACGGGACAGGGAAAGGCTGAAGCTTTCTTT	CAWTGQGKAEAFF	TRBV30	TRBJ1-1	TRBD1	NA
TGTGCCATCCGTGGCTGGAAACGGGAGCGATTAGATACGCAGTATTTT	CAIRGWKRERLDTQYF	TRBV10-3	TRBJ2-3	NA	NA
TGTGCCAGCAGGCAATACGGACAGGGCAATAATTCACCCCTCCACTTT	CASRQYGQGNNSPLHF	TRBV27	TRBJ1-6	TRBD1	NA
TGTGCCAGCAGTGAGCCCCTCCACTTT	CASSEPLHF	TRBV6-5	TRBJ1-6	NA	NA
TGTGCCAGCAGCCAAGATATTTTGGTAGCGGGAGGGGATACGCAGTATTTT	CASSQDILVAGGDTQYF	TRBV4-2	TRBJ2-3	TRBD2	NA
TGCGCCAGCAGCCCGGGACTAGCGGGGGGGGGCGTCGGGGAGCTGTTTTTT	CASSPGLAGGGVGELFF	TRBV5-1	TRBJ2-2	TRBD2	NA
TGTGCCAGCAGCTTAGTACAGGGGGGCTCCTACGAGCAGTACTTC	CASSLVQGGSYEQYF	TRBV13	TRBJ2-7	TRBD1	NA
TGTGCCTGGAGTGCCTCGCTCTCAGGGAATCAGCCCCAGCATTTT	CAWSASLSGNQPQHF	TRBV30	TRBJ1-5	NA	NA
TGTGCCAGCAGCGCCTTAGGCAGGGAGACCCAGTACTTC	CASSALGRETQYF	TRBV7-8	TRBJ2-5	NA	NA
TGTGCCAGCAGTTTCGAACGAGGTAGCACAGATACGCAGTATTTT	CASSFERGSTDTQYF	TRBV28	TRBJ2-3	NA	NA
TGTGCCAGCAGCTTGACTAGCGGGGGAATTCAAGAGACCCAGTACTTC	CASSLTSGGIQETQYF	TRBV7-2	TRBJ2-5	TRBD2	NA
TGTGCCAGCAGCCCCGGCGGTGGGAACACTGAAGCTTTCTTT	CASSPGGGNTEAFF	TRBV28	TRBJ1-1	NA	NA
TGTGCCAGCTCACCAGAGCGGGGCCTTTCCTACAATGAGCAGTTCTTC	CASSPERGLSYNEQFF	TRBV18	TRBJ2-1	TRBD2	NA
TGTGCCAGCAGGCTCCCCGCCGGGACATCTTTCACCTTC	CASRLPAGTSFTF	TRBV6-5	TRBJ1-2	NA	NA
TGTGCCATCAAGAGGGACAGGGATAGTGATACGCAGTATTTT	CAIKRDRDSDTQYF	TRBV10-3	TRBJ2-3	TRBD1	once
TGTGCCAGCAGTCTAGGACTGAATCCCTTCACAGATACGCAGTATTTT	CASSLGLNPFTDTQYF	TRBV27	TRBJ2-3	NA	NA
TGTGCCAGCAGCCCCGAGATAGCGGGAACGAACACCGGGGAGCTGTTTTTT	CASSPEIAGTNTGELFF	TRBV5-4	TRBJ2-2	TRBD2	NA
TGCGCCAGCAGCCCCGTCTTCACCGGGGAGCTGTTTTTT	CASSPVFTGELFF	TRBV4-3	TRBJ2-2	NA	NA
TGCGCCAGCAGCTTGGGGACAGACAATGAGCAGTTCTTC	CASSLGTDNEQFF	TRBV5-1	TRBJ2-1	NA	NA
TGTGCCAGCTCCAACGGACAGGGGGCTAACAATGAGCAGTTCTTC	CASSNGQGANNEQFF	TRBV18	TRBJ2-1	TRBD1	NA
TGTGCCAGCTCACCATTCGCAGGACAGGGGTCACCCCTCCACTTT	CASSPFAGQGSPLHF	TRBV18	TRBJ1-6	TRBD1	NA